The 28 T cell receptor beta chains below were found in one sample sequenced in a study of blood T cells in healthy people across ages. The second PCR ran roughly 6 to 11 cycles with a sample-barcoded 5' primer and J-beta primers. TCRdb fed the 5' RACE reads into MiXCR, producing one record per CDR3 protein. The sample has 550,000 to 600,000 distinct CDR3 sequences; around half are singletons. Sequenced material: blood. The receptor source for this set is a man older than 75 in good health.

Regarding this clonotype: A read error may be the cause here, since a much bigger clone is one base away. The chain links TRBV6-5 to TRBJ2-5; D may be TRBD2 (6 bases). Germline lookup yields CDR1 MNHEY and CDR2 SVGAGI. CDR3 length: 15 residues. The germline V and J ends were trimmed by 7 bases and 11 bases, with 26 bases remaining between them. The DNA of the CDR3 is TGTGCCAGCAAAACCCCAGGAGGAGGGGCTGATGAGCAGTACTTC. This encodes CASKTPGGGADEQYF.

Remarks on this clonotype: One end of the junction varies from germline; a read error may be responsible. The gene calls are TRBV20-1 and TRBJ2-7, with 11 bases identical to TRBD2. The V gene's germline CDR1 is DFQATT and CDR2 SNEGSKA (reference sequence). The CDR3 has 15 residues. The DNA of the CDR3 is TGCAGTGCTCCTGGGGGGACTAGCGGATCCTATGAGCAGTACTTC. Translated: CSAPGGTSGSYEQYF.

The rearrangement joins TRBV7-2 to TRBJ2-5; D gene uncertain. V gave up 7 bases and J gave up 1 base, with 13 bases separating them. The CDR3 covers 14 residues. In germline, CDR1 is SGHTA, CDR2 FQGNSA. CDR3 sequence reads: CASTKLPFQETQYF. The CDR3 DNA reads TGTGCCAGCACTAAACTCCCCTTCCAAGAGACCCAGTACTTC.

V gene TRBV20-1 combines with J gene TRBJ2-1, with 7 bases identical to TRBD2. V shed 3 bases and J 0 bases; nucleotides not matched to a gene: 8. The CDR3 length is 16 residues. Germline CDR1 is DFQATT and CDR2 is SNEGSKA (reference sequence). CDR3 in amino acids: CSARSWGGSSYNEQFF. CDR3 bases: TGCAGTGCTAGGAGTTGGGGGGGAAGCTCCTACAATGAGCAGTTCTTC.

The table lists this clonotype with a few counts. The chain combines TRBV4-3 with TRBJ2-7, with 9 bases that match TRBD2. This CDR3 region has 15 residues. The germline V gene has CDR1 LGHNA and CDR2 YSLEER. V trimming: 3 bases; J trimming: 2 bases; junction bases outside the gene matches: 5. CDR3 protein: CASSHLSGGPYEQYF. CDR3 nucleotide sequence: TGCGCCAGCAGCCATCTTAGCGGGGGCCCCTACGAGCAGTACTTC.

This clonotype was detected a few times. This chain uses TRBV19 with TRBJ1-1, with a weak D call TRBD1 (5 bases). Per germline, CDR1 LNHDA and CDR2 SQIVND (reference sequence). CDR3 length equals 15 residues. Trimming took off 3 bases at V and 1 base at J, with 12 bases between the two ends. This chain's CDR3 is CASSILGAGNTEAFF. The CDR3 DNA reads TGTGCCAGTAGTATTCTAGGGGCAGGGAACACTGAAGCTTTCTTT.

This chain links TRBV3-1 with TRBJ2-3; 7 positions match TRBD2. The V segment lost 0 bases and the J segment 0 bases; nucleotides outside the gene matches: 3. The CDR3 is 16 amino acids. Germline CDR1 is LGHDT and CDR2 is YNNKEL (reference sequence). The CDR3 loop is CASSQDGRLSTDTQYF. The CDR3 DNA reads TGTGCCAGCAGCCAAGACGGGAGGCTTAGCACAGATACGCAGTATTTT.

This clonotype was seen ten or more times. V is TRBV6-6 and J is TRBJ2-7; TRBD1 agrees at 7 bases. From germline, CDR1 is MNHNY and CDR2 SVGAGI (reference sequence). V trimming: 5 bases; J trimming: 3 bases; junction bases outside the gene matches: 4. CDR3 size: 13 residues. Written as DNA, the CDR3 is TGTGCCAGCAGTGGGACAGCTAACTACGAGCAGTACTTC. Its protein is CASSGTANYEQYF.

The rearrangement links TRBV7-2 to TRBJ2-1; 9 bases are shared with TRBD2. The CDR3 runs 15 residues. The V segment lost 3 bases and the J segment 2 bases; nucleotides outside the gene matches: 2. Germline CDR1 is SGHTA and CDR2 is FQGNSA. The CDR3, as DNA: TGTGCCAGCAGCTTTAGCGGGAGACCCTACAATGAGCAGTTCTTC. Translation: CASSFSGRPYNEQFF.

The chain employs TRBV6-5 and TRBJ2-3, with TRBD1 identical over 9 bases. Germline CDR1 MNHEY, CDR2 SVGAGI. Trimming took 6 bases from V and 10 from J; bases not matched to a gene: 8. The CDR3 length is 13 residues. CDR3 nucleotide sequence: TGTGCCAGCAGCCCTGACAGGGGGGCTGCGCAGTATTTT. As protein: CASSPDRGAAQYF.

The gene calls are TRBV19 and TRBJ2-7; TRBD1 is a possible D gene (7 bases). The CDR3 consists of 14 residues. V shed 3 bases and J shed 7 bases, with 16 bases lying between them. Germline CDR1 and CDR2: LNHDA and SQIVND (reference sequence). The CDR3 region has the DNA TGTGCCAGTAGTATGACAGGGAGGAGAGGGGAGCAGTACTTC. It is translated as CASSMTGRRGEQYF.

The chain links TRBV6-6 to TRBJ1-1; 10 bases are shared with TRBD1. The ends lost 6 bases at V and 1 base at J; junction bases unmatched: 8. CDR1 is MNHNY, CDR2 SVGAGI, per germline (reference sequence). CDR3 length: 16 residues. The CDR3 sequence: CASSPDRGRSNTEAFF. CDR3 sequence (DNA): TGTGCCAGCAGCCCAGACAGGGGGCGGTCGAACACTGAAGCTTTCTTT.

CDR3 DNA sequence: TGTGCCACCAGCAGAGGGTGGGGGGCAAACTACGAGCAGTACTTC. Amino acid sequence: CATSRGWGANYEQYF. V usage is TRBV15 and J usage is TRBJ2-5, with D perhaps being TRBD1 or TRBD2 (6 bases each). The DNA end is a closer match to TRBJ2-7, so the J assignment may be wrong. The germline CDR1 and CDR2 sequences are LNHNV and YYDKDF (reference sequence). The CDR3 totals 15 residues.

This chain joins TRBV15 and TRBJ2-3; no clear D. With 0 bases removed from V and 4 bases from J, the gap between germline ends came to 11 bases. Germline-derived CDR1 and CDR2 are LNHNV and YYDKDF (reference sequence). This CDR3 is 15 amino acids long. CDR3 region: CATSRDFGWADTQYF. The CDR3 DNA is TGTGCCACCAGCAGAGATTTTGGGTGGGCAGATACGCAGTATTTT.

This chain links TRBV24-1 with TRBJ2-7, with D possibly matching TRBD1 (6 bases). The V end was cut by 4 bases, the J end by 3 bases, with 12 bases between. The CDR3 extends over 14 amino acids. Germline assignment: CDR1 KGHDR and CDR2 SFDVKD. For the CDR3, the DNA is TGTGCCACCAGTGACCCAGGACAGAGCTACGAGCAGTACTTC. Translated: CATSDPGQSYEQYF.

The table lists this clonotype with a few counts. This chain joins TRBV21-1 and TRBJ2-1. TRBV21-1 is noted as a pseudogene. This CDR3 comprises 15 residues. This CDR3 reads CASSKATHSRGEQFF. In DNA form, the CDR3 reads TGTGCCAGCAGCAAAGCCACTCACTCTCGTGGTGAGCAGTTCTTC.

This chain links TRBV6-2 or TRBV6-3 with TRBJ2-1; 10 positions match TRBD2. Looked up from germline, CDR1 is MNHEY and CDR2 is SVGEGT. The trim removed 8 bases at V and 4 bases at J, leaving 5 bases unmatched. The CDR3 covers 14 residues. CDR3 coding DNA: TGTGCCAGCCTGAATAGCGGGGGGTACAATGAGCAGTTCTTC. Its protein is CASLNSGGYNEQFF.

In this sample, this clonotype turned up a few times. The CDR3 bases are TGTGCCATCAGTGAGTCTCTACAGAGGCAGCCCCAGCATTTT. It yields the protein CAISESLQRQPQHF. The chain carries TRBV10-3 and TRBJ1-5; D is uncertain. This CDR3 has 14 amino acids. V lost 0 bases, J lost 7 bases, and 10 bases lay in between. Germline V lookup: CDR1 ENHRY, CDR2 SYGVKD.

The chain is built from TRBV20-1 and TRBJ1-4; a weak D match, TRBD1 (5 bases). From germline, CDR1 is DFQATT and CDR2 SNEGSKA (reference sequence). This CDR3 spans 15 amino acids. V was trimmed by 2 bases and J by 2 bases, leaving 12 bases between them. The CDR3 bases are TGCAGTGCTAGACCAGGGAGGGACACTAATGAAAAACTGTTTTTT. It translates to CSARPGRDTNEKLFF.

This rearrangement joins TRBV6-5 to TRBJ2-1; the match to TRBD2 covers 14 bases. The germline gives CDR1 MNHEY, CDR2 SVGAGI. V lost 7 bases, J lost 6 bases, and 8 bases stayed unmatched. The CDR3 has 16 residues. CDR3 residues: CASKRLAGGPGNEQFF. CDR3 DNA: TGTGCCAGCAAGCGACTAGCGGGGGGGCCGGGCAATGAGCAGTTCTTC.

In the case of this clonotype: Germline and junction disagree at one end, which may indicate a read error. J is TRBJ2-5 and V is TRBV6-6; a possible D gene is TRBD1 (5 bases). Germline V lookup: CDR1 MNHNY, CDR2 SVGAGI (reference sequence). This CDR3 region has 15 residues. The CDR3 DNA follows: TGTGCCGGCAGTTACCCTGACAGTGACCAAGAGACCCAGTACTTC. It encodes CAGSYPDSDQETQYF.

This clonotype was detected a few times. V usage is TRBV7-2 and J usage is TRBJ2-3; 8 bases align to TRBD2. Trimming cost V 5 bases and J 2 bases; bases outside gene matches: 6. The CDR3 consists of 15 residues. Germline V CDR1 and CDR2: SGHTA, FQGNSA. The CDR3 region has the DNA TGTGCCAGCAGCCCTCGGGGGGGACTCACAGATACGCAGTATTTT. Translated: CASSPRGGLTDTQYF.

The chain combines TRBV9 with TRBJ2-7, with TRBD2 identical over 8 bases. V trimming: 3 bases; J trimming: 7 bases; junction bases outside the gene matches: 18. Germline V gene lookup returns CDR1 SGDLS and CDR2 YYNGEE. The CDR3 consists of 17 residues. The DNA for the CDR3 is TGTGCCAGCAGCGACGGCGGAAGGAGCGGGAGCATGGAAGAGCAGTACTTC. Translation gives CASSDGGRSGSMEEQYF.

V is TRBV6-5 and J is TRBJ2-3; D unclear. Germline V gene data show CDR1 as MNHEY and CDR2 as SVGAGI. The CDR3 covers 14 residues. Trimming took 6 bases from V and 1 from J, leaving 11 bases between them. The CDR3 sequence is CASRAGGGTDTQYF. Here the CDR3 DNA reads TGTGCCAGCAGAGCTGGCGGTGGCACAGATACGCAGTATTTT.

CDR3 nucleotide sequence: TGCAGTGTTCAACAGGGTTACGGAGAGACCCAGTACTTC. Protein: CSVQQGYGETQYF. The J gene is TRBJ2-5, the V gene TRBV20-1, with D perhaps matching TRBD1 (6 bases). Deletions cut 7 bases from V and 4 bases from J, with 16 bases between. Germline CDR1 and CDR2: DFQATT and SNEGSKA (reference sequence). This CDR3 has 13 amino acids.

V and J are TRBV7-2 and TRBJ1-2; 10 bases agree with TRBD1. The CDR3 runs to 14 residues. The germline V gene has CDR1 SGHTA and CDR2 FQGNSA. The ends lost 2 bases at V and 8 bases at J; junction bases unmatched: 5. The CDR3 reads CASSLLGTGDGYTF. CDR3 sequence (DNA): TGTGCCAGCAGCTTACTTGGGACAGGGGACGGCTACACCTTC.

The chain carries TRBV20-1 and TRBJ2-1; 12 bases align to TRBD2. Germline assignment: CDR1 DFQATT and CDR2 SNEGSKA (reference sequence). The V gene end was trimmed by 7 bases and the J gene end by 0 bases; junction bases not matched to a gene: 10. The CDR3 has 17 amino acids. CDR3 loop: CSGILAGGPGSYNEQFF. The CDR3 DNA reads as TGCAGTGGGATACTAGCGGGAGGCCCGGGCTCCTACAATGAGCAGTTCTTC.

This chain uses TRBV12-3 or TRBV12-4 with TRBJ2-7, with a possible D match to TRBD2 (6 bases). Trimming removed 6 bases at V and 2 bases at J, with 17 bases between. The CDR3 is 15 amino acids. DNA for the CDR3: TGTGCCAGCAGCCCGCAGAGTAGCGGTACCTACGAGCAGTACTTC. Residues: CASSPQSSGTYEQYF.